The 6 T cell receptor beta chains below all came from one sample that was sequenced in a study of T cell responses to AZD1222 COVID-19 vaccine. Clones were sequenced by immunoSEQ multiplex PCR, and TCRdb holds only the in-frame ones, with some missing. The sample lists 150,000 or so clones; around 90% were seen once. The specimen was peripheral blood, collected on day 0 of AZD1222 vaccination. The source is an adult in good health.

CDR3 sequence: CASSLFAGEGRDTQYF. DNA for the CDR3: TGTGCCAGCAGTTTATTTGCGGGAGAGGGTAGGGATACGCAGTATTTT. The rearrangement joins TRBV28 to TRBJ2-3, with 7 positions matching TRBD2. This CDR3 is built from 16 residues. Germline CDR1 MDHEN, CDR2 SYDVKM. Trimming at V came to 1 base and at J to 6 bases, leaving 10 bases not matched to a gene. Based on the CDR3 plus reference TRBV28 and TRBJ2-3, the full variable domain is DVKVTQSSRYLVKRTGEKVFLECVQDMDHENMFWYRQDPGLGLRLIYFSYDVKMKEKGDIPEGYSVSREKKERFSLILESASTNQTSMYLCASSLFAGEGRDTQYFGPGTRLTVL.

This clone has just one count. The chain carries TRBV27 and TRBJ2-1; 7 positions match TRBD2. CDR3 length equals 15 residues. Germline V lookup: CDR1 MNHEY, CDR2 SMNVEV (reference sequence). V lost 0 bases and J lost 11; bases outside the gene matches: 10. Here the CDR3 reads CASSLSPFELAKQFF. The CDR3 DNA reads as TGTGCCAGCAGTTTATCGCCCTTTGAACTAGCGAAGCAGTTCTTC.

CDR3 loop: CASSPLRNSATNEKLFF. The CDR3 nucleotides read TGTGCCAGCTCACCGCTACGTAACAGCGCAACTAATGAAAAACTGTTTTTT. This chain connects TRBV18 to TRBJ1-4; D call uncertain. The CDR3 extends over 17 amino acids. Germline V lookup: CDR1 KGHSH, CDR2 LQKENI. The V end lost 3 bases, the J end lost 0 bases, and 14 bases lay between the germline ends.

V usage is TRBV12-3 or TRBV12-4 and J usage is TRBJ2-7; perhaps TRBD1 as D (6 bases). This CDR3 has 13 amino acids. V was shortened by 5 bases and J by 3 bases, with 11 bases between the two germline ends. This CDR3 reads CASSLGTNYEQYF. DNA of the CDR3: TGTGCCAGCAGTCTCGGGACAAACTACGAGCAGTACTTC.

The chain joins TRBV25-1 to TRBJ2-3; 8 nucleotides align to TRBD2. The CDR3 runs 13 residues. The trim removed 7 bases at V and 8 bases at J, leaving 8 bases unmatched. Per the germline V gene, CDR1 is MGHDK and CDR2 is SYGVNS. The CDR3 coding sequence is TGTGCCAGCACCTCGGGAGGGTCAGGTACGCAGTATTTT. Its translation: CASTSGGSGTQYF.

V is TRBV2 and J is TRBJ2-5; 13 bases line up with TRBD2. The germline gives CDR1 SNHLY, CDR2 FYNNEI. J gave up 3 bases and V 5 bases, and 6 bases lay outside the gene matches. The CDR3 spans 16 residues. The CDR3 sequence is CASSPRLAGGKETQYF. Written as DNA, the CDR3 is TGTGCCAGCAGTCCAAGACTAGCGGGGGGCAAAGAGACCCAGTACTTC.